Listed here are 6 T cell receptor beta chains from one sample, sequenced in a study of early T cells in non-severe SARS-CoV-2 infection. TCRdb fed the 5' RACE reads into MiXCR, producing one record per CDR3 protein. This sample has about 50,000 distinct CDR3 sequences, with around 10% found just once. The source material was whole blood, sampled at baseline. These receptors were taken from an adult who was a healthcare worker with PCR-confirmed SARS-CoV-2 infection or an uninfected control (not recorded which).

Many counts were recorded for this clonotype. CDR3: CASSISNGAPAPYNEQFF. CDR3 nucleotide sequence: TGTGCCAGTAGTATATCTAATGGGGCCCCCGCACCCTACAATGAGCAGTTCTTC. The chain recombines TRBV19 with TRBJ2-1; D is possibly TRBD1 (5 bases). V lost 2 bases and J lost 2, with 19 bases in between. The CDR3 spans 18 residues. The germline CDR1 and CDR2 sequences are LNHDA and SQIVND (reference sequence).

The chain carries TRBV15 and TRBJ1-1; 7 bases fit TRBD1. V trimming: 3 bases; J trimming: 0 bases; junction bases outside the gene matches: 4. The CDR3 is made up of 15 amino acids. Germline CDR1 reads LNHNV; CDR2 reads YYDKDF (reference sequence). CDR3 sequence reads: CATSSLRGMNTEAFF. The CDR3 coding sequence is TGTGCCACCAGCAGCCTCAGGGGGATGAACACTGAAGCTTTCTTT.

The rearrangement uses TRBV12-3 or TRBV12-4 and TRBJ1-1; 7 bases are shared with TRBD1. Germline trimming cut 7 bases from V and 6 bases from J; bases unmatched to any gene: 8. This CDR3 spans 13 amino acids. The CDR3 spells CASTLGQGAEAFF. In DNA form, the CDR3 reads TGTGCCAGCACCCTGGGTCAGGGGGCTGAAGCTTTCTTT.

This clonotype appeared a single time. The CDR3 bases are TGTGCCAGCAGCAACAGGAGCTCTGGAAACACCATATATTTT. This gives the protein CASSNRSSGNTIYF. The chain couples TRBV5-4 to TRBJ1-3, with D perhaps TRBD1 (5 bases). The CDR3 is made up of 14 amino acids. V was cut by 4 bases and J by 0 bases, with 8 bases left in between. Germline CDR1 and CDR2: SGHNT and YYREEE (reference sequence).

The chain employs TRBV3-1 and TRBJ1-1; D unclear. V lost 1 base and J lost 5, with 11 bases in between. The CDR3 covers 14 residues. Germline values: CDR1 LGHDT, CDR2 YNNKEL (reference sequence). The DNA of the CDR3 is TGTGCCAGCAGCCAAGCCGGATTGTTTACTGAAGCTTTCTTT. Residues: CASSQAGLFTEAFF.

This clonotype was seen more than once but under ten times. This rearrangement joins TRBV2 to TRBJ2-1; 8 bases line up with TRBD2. Per the germline V gene, CDR1 is SNHLY and CDR2 is FYNNEI. CDR3 length equals 14 residues. With V trimmed by 4 bases and J by 5 bases, 4 bases remained unmatched. CDR3 amino acids: CASSAAGANNEQFF. CDR3 sequence (DNA): TGTGCCAGCAGTGCAGCGGGAGCAAACAATGAGCAGTTCTTC.